The clone carrying this TCR beta chain turned up a few times. Its target is not known. Original data processing: A classifier of distant metastasis in papillary thyroid cancer was built from CDR3 differences (across clinicopathological groups). MiXCR reprocessed the PCR reads for TCRdb. V and J calls and clone size were set by TCRdb, not the authors. The sample records over 9,000 clones, roughly a quarter being singletons. This entry belongs to a study of metastatic and nonmetastatic thyroid tumors. Study overall: For malignant and benign thyroid patients, tumor or nodule tissue and blood were the sources whose repertoires were compared. The study's findings and limits: The reported finding was significantly higher TCR beta diversity in malignant thyroid tumors relative to benign nodules, in blood and tumor.

Not a single patient had been given any form of treatment at any point before undergoing thyroid surgery. The specimen sequenced was tumor tissue. The TCR comes from a female donor with papillary thyroid cancer or a benign thyroid nodule (not recorded which). Some clones in this sample may be carry-over from other donors' samples.

The CDR3 DNA follows: TGCAGTGCTTACCCCCCTGACAGGGTCGGAAACACTGAAGCTTTCTTT. Protein: CSAYPPDRVGNTEAFF. The chain links TRBV20-1 to TRBJ1-1; 7 nucleotides line up with TRBD1. The CDR3 totals 16 residues. Germline V gene sequence: CDR1 DFQATT, CDR2 SNEGSKA (reference sequence). The ends lost 5 bases at V and 2 bases at J; junction bases unmatched: 14.